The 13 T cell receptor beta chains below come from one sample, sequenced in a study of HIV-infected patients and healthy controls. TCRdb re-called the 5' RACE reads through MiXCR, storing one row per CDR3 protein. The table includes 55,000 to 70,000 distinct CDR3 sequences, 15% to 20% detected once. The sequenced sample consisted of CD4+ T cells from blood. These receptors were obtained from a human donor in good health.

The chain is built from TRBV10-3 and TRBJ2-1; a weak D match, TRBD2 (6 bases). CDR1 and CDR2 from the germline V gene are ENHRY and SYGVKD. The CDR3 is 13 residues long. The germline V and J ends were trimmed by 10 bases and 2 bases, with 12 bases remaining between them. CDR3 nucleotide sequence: TGTGCCAGCTCGGGACTCACCTACAATGAGCAGTTCTTC. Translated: CASSGLTYNEQFF.

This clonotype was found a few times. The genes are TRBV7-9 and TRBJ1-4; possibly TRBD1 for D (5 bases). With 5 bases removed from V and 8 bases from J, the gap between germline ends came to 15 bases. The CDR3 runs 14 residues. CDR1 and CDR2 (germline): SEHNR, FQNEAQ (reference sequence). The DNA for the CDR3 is TGTGCCAGCAGCCCTGGTGCAGGGCAGGAAAAACTGTTTTTT. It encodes CASSPGAGQEKLFF.

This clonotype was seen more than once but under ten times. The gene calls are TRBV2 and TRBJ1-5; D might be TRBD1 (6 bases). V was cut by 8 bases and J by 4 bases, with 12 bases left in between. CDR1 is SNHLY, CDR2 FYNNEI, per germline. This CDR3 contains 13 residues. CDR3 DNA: TGTGCCAGCGGCCGGGACATTAATCAGCCCCAGCATTTT. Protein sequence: CASGRDINQPQHF.

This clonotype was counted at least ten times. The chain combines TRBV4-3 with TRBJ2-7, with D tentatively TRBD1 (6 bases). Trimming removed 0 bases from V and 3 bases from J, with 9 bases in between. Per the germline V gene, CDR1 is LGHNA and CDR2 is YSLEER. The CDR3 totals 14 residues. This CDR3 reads CASSQDRGSYEQYF. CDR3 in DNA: TGCGCCAGCAGCCAAGACAGGGGTAGCTACGAGCAGTACTTC.

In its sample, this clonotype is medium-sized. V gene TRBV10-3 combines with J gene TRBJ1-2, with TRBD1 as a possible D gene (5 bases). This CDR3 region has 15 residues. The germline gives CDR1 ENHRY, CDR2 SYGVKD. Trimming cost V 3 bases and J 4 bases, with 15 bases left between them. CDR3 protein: CAISDWFREIYGYTF. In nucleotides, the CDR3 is TGTGCCATCAGTGATTGGTTCAGGGAGATCTATGGCTACACCTTC.

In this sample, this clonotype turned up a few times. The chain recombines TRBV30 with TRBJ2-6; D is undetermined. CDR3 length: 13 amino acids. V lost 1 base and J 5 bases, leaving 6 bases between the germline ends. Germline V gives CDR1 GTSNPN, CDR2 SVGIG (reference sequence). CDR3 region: CAWSAQRANVLTF. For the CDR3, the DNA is TGTGCCTGGAGTGCTCAAAGGGCCAACGTCCTGACTTTC.

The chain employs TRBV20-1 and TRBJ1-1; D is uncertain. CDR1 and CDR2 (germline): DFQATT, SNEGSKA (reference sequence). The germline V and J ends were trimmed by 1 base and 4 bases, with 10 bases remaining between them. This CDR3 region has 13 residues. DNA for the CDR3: TGCAGTGCTAGAGGGGCCCGGGGCACTGAAGCTTTCTTT. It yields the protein CSARGARGTEAFF.

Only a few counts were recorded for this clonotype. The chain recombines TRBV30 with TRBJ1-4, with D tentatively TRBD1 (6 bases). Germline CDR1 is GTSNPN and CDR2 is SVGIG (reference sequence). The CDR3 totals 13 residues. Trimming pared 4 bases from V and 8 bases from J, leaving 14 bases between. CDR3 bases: TGTGCCTGGACGGACAGTTTGAACGAAAAACTGTTTTTT. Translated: CAWTDSLNEKLFF.

In DNA form, the CDR3 reads TGCGCCAGCAGCCCTGGGGGCGCTAGTGAGCAGTTCTTC. It specifies CASSPGGASEQFF. This chain links TRBV5-1 with TRBJ2-1; TRBD1 might be the D (6 bases). CDR3 size: 13 residues. The germline gives CDR1 SGHRS, CDR2 YFSETQ. The germline V and J ends were trimmed by 4 bases and 9 bases, with 14 bases remaining between them.

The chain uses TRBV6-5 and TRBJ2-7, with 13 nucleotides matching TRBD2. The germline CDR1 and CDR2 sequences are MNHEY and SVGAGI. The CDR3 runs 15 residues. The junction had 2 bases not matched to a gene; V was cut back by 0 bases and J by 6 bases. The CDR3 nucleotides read TGTGCCAGCAGTTACTCCGGGACTAGCGGGACCGAGCAGTACTTC. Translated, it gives CASSYSGTSGTEQYF.

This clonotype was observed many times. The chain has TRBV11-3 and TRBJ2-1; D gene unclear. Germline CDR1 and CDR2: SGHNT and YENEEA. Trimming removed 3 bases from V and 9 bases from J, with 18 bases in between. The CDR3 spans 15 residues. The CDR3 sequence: CASSFGPSPSGEQFF. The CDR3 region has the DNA TGTGCCAGCAGCTTCGGGCCCAGCCCCTCTGGTGAGCAGTTCTTC.

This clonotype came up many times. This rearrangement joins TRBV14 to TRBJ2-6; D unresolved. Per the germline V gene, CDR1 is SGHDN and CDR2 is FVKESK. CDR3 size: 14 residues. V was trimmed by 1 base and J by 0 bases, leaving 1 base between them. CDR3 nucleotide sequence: TGTGCCAGCAGCCAAGGCTCTGGGGCCAACGTCCTGACTTTC. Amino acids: CASSQGSGANVLTF.

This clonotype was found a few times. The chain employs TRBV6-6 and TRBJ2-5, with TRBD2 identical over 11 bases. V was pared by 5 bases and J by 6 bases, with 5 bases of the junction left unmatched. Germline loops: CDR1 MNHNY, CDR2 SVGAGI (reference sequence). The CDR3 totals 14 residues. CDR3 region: CASSPGTSGKTQYF. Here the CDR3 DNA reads TGTGCCAGCAGTCCCGGGACTAGCGGAAAGACCCAGTACTTC.